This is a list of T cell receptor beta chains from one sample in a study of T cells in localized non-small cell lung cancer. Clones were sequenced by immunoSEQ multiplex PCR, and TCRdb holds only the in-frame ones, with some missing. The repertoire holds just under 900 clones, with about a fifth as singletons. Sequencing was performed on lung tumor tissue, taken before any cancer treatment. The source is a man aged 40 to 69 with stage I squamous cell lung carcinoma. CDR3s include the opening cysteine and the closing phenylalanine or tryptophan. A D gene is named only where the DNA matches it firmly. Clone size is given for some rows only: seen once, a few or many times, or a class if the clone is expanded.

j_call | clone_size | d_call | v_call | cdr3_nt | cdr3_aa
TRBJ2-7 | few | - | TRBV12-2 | TGTGCCTCCAGAAGGGGCCAGCCACCCTACGAGCAGTACTTC | CASRRGQPPYEQYF
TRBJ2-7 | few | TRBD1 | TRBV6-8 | TGTGCCAGCAGTGCTGGACAGGGTAAGCAGTACTTC | CASSAGQGKQYF
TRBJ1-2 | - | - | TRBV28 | TGTGCCAGCAGTCCCCCGGGTTGGGAGGGCTACACCTTC | CASSPPGWEGYTF
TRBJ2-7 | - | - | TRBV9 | TGTGCCAGCATCGTAGAGGAACTCGTCAGTTACGAGCAGTACTTC | CASIVEELVSYEQYF
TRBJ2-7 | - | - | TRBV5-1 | TGCGCCAGCAGCCTCGACCTACCTCACGGTGGCTACGAGCAGTACTTC | CASSLDLPHGGYEQYF
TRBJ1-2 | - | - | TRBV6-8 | TGTGCCAGCAGATATACAGAGGGGGGCTATGGCTACACCTTC | CASRYTEGGYGYTF
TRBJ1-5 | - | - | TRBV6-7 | TGTGCCAGCATGACCCCTGGGGATCAGCCCCAGCATTTT | CASMTPGDQPQHF
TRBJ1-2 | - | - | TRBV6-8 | TGTGCCAGCAGTTACAGTCCCAGGGGATATAACTATGGCTACACCTTC | CASSYSPRGYNYGYTF
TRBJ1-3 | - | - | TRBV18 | TGTGCCAGCTCACCAGAGGGATCTGGAAACACCATATATTTT | CASSPEGSGNTIYF
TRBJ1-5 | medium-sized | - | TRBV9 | TGTGCCAGCAGTGAAGGGGGGCCCAATCAGCCCCAGCATTTT | CASSEGGPNQPQHF
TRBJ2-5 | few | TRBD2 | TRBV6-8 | TGTGCCAGCAGCGGTGGCGGGGGGGATGGAGAGACCCAGTACTTC | CASSGGGGDGETQYF
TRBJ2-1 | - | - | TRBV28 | TGTGCCAGCAGTTCTCGACGGTCCTACAATGAGCAGTTCTTC | CASSSRRSYNEQFF
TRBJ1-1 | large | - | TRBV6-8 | TGTGCCAGCAGATCACAGGGACTCGGGGACACTGAAGCTTTCTTT | CASRSQGLGDTEAFF
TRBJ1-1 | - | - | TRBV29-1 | TGCAGCGTTGAATCCAGCCGGGAGAACACTGAAGCTTTCTTT | CSVESSRENTEAFF
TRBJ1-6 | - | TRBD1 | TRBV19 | TGTGCCAGTAGTATGGGACAGGGTTCACCCCTCCACTTT | CASSMGQGSPLHF
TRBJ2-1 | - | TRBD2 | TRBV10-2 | TGCGCCAGCAGTGAGTCAACCGGGACTAGCGTCCCGTTCTTC | CASSESTGTSVPFF
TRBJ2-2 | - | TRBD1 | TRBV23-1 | TGCGCCAGCAGTCAATCTGGGCCTGACAGGGGCGGAACCGGGGAGCTGTTTTTT | CASSQSGPDRGGTGELFF
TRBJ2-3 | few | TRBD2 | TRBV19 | TGTGCCAGTAGACCGCTAGCGGGTGGCACAGATACGCAGTATTTT | CASRPLAGGTDTQYF
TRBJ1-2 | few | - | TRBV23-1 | TGCGCCAGCAGATCCTGGACAGCTCATGCCACTAACTATGGCTACACCTTC | CASRSWTAHATNYGYTF
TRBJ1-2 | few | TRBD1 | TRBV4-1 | TGCGCCAGCAGCAAAGGGACAGGGGCCACCGTTAACTATGGCTACACCTTC | CASSKGTGATVNYGYTF
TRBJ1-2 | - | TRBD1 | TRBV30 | TGTGCCTGGAGTGTAGGGGGCAGCGGGAACTATGGCTACACCTTC | CAWSVGGSGNYGYTF
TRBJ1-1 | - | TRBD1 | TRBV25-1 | TGTGCCAGCAAACAGACAGGGGGCTTAGATAGTTCGGACACTGAAGCTTTCTTT | CASKQTGGLDSSDTEAFF